Only one count was recorded for the clone carrying this TCR beta chain. The PCR was carried out with 60 Vbeta primers and 13 Jbeta primers. Sequenced by immunoSEQ multiplex PCR; TCRdb stores in-frame clones only, minus some. The table has about 180,000 clones, about 80% seen once; the top ten hold less than 0.65%. The sample comes from a study of cytomegalovirus exposure and HLA in healthy donors. Looked up from germline, CDR1 is SGHTA and CDR2 is FQGNSA. The ends were cut back, 0 bases at V and 3 bases at J, with 9 bases in the middle. This CDR3 region has 15 residues. The sample consisted of PBMCs. The receptor comes from a woman in her forties or fifties in good health and CMV-seronegative. The chain links TRBV7-2 to TRBJ2-1, with a tentative D call TRBD1 (6 bases). The CDR3 DNA follows: TGTGCCAGCAGCTTAGCCAAGGGGGTCTACAATGAGCAGTTCTTC. This encodes CASSLAKGVYNEQFF.